The 18 T cell receptor beta chains below were found in one sample sequenced in a study of T cells in Graves' hyperthyroidism and ophthalmopathy. TCR beta CDR3 regions were amplified from RNA. During a first-round RT-PCR of the TCR CDR3, the HTBI primer set was used. TCRdb analysed the multiplex PCR reads with MiXCR anew, one entry per CDR3 protein. The sample holds a few hundred thousand distinct CDR3 sequences; 15% are singletons and the top ten take around a third. The material sequenced was blood. Every receptor here comes from a woman aged 30 to 39 with Graves' hyperthyroidism.

This clonotype was found a few times. The V gene is TRBV14, the J gene TRBJ2-7, with TRBD2 matching over 14 bases. This CDR3 is 17 amino acids long. The V segment lost 4 bases and the J segment 0 bases; nucleotides outside the gene matches: 5. From germline, CDR1 is SGHDN and CDR2 FVKESK. The CDR3 protein is CASSPGTSGGSSYEQYF. The CDR3 DNA follows: TGTGCCAGCAGCCCTGGGACTAGCGGGGGTAGCTCCTACGAGCAGTACTTC.

This clonotype was detected many times. This rearrangement joins TRBV28 to TRBJ2-1; 10 bases fit TRBD1. The CDR3 loop spans 16 amino acids. CDR1 MDHEN and CDR2 SYDVKM come from the germline V gene. V trimming: 5 bases; J trimming: 2 bases; junction bases outside the gene matches: 6. The CDR3 reads CASSPQTGGAYNEQFF. Written as DNA, the CDR3 is TGTGCCAGCAGTCCTCAGACAGGGGGCGCCTACAATGAGCAGTTCTTC.

In its sample, this clonotype was seen a few times. The chain recombines TRBV7-2 with TRBJ1-1; TRBD1 is a possible D gene (6 bases). V lost 5 bases and J lost 7, with 14 bases in between. This CDR3 has 13 residues. The germline CDR1 and CDR2 sequences are SGHTA and FQGNSA. CDR3 region: CASSPGQFSEAFF. CDR3 bases: TGTGCCAGCAGCCCTGGACAGTTCAGTGAAGCTTTCTTT. Full variable domain (remainder filled in from reference TRBV7-2 and TRBJ1-1): GAGVSQSPSNKVTEKGKDVELRCDPISGHTALYWYRQSLGQGLEFLIYFQGNSAPDKSGLPSDRFSAERTGGSVSTLTIQRTQQEDSAVYLCASSPGQFSEAFFGQGTRLTVV.

This chain uses TRBV6-1 with TRBJ2-3, with D possibly being TRBD1 or TRBD2 (6 bases each). Germline loops: CDR1 MNHNS, CDR2 SASEGT. Trimming took off 9 bases at V and 4 bases at J, with 23 bases between the two ends. The CDR3 totals 16 residues. This CDR3 reads CASGRGGGQIPDTQYF. The DNA of the CDR3 is TGTGCCAGTGGACGGGGTGGGGGGCAGATTCCAGATACGCAGTATTTT.

This clonotype was seen a few times. This chain uses TRBV4-1 with TRBJ2-7, with 10 bases matching TRBD2. From germline, CDR1 is MGHRA and CDR2 YSYEKL. V shed 0 bases, J shed 3 bases, and the junction held 8 bases outside the gene matches. The CDR3 loop spans 17 amino acids. The CDR3 sequence is CASSQDTSGRVLYEQYF. DNA for the CDR3: TGCGCCAGCAGCCAAGATACAAGCGGGAGGGTTCTCTACGAGCAGTACTTC.

This clonotype was observed a few times. The V and J genes are TRBV4-2 and TRBJ1-2; D call uncertain. The V and J ends lost 0 bases and 0 bases respectively, with 8 bases between them. The germline V gene encodes CDR1 LGHNA and CDR2 YNFKEQ. This CDR3 spans 15 amino acids. CDR3 sequence reads: CASSQDHQANYGYTF. CDR3 DNA sequence: TGTGCCAGCAGCCAAGATCACCAAGCTAACTATGGCTACACCTTC.

This clonotype was seen at least ten times. This chain uses TRBV30 with TRBJ1-1, with D possibly being TRBD1 (5 bases). Trimming stripped 4 bases from V and 0 bases from J, with 12 bases between. The CDR3 spans 14 residues. The germline V gene has CDR1 GTSNPN and CDR2 SVGIG (reference sequence). The CDR3: CAWISRGMNTEAFF. CDR3 nucleotide sequence: TGTGCCTGGATTTCGAGGGGTATGAACACTGAAGCTTTCTTT.

Ten or more counts support this clonotype. The chain carries TRBV27 and TRBJ2-1, with TRBD2 identical over 8 bases. Trimming at V came to 4 bases and at J to 2 bases, leaving 19 bases not matched to a gene. Germline CDR1 reads MNHEY; CDR2 reads SMNVEV (reference sequence). The CDR3 extends over 20 amino acids. The CDR3 spells CASSWAGLTGGGSTYNEQFF. CDR3 sequence (DNA): TGTGCCAGCAGTTGGGCTGGACTAACAGGCGGGGGGTCGACCTACAATGAGCAGTTCTTC.

This clonotype was found a few times. The chain has TRBV20-1 and TRBJ1-6; D possibly corresponds to TRBD1 (5 bases). Germline lookup yields CDR1 DFQATT and CDR2 SNEGSKA (reference sequence). CDR3 length: 14 amino acids. The CDR3: CSATEGTYNSPLHF. In DNA, the CDR3 is TGCAGCGCCACGGAGGGGACCTATAATTCACCCCTCCACTTT.

This clonotype was detected ten times or more. V is TRBV6-2 or TRBV6-3 and J is TRBJ1-2; D unclear. The CDR3 covers 14 residues. The V end lost 4 bases, the J end lost 4 bases, and 13 bases lay between the germline ends. Germline V gives CDR1 MNHEY, CDR2 SVGEGT. Written as DNA, the CDR3 is TGTGCCAGCAGTTCTCCTCGTACTTTCTATGGCTACACCTTC. Translating gives CASSSPRTFYGYTF.

This clonotype has just a few counts. The chain carries TRBV24-1 and TRBJ2-5; TRBD2 is a possible D gene (6 bases). The CDR3 is made up of 15 amino acids. The germline CDR1 and CDR2 sequences are KGHDR and SFDVKD. With 4 bases removed from V and 3 bases from J, the gap between germline ends came to 14 bases. DNA for the CDR3: TGTGCCACCAGTGACCCCAGGACTACAAAAGAGACCCAGTACTTC. This gives the protein CATSDPRTTKETQYF.

This clonotype was seen repeatedly, ten times or more. The chain links TRBV30 to TRBJ1-5, with D possibly being TRBD1 (5 bases). Trimming took off 5 bases at V and 2 bases at J, with 16 bases between the two ends. CDR3 size: 15 residues. From germline, CDR1 is GTSNPN and CDR2 SVGIG (reference sequence). The CDR3 DNA reads as TGTGCCTGGCAGGGTCCCGCTCGGGGCAATCAGCCCCAGCATTTT. It is translated as CAWQGPARGNQPQHF.

CDR3 sequence: CASSRGLAGVGAYNEQFF. In nucleotides, the CDR3 is TGTGCCAGTAGTCGGGGACTAGCGGGAGTAGGGGCCTACAATGAGCAGTTCTTC. The chain employs TRBV19 and TRBJ2-1; TRBD2 aligns across 14 bases. The germline V gene encodes CDR1 LNHDA and CDR2 SQIVND (reference sequence). CDR3 length equals 18 residues. Trimming removed 5 bases from V and 2 bases from J; junction bases left unmatched: 8.

The V and J genes are TRBV5-6 and TRBJ2-6; D might be TRBD1 (5 bases). Trimming cost V 4 bases and J 0 bases, with 11 bases left between them. The germline V gene encodes CDR1 SGHDT and CDR2 YYEEEE. The CDR3 loop spans 16 amino acids. The CDR3 here is CASSHNRNSGANVLTF. The CDR3 DNA is TGTGCCAGCAGCCACAACAGGAACTCTGGGGCCAACGTCCTGACTTTC. The full variable domain, with the rest looked up from reference TRBV5-6 and TRBJ2-6, is DAGVTQSPTHLIKTRGQQVTLRCSPKSGHDTVSWYQQALGQGPQFIFQYYEEEERQRGNFPDRFSGHQFPNYSSELNVNALLLGDSALYLCASSHNRNSGANVLTFGAGSRLTVL.

As for this clonotype: This may stem from a read error, because a much larger clone lies one nucleotide away. V is TRBV7-9 and J is TRBJ2-2, with D possibly TRBD2 on 6 matching bases. Germline CDR1 SEHNR, CDR2 FQNEAQ (reference sequence). This CDR3 contains 16 residues. CDR3 sequence: CASSLGSGGNTRELFF. CDR3 DNA: TGTGCCAGCAGCTTAGGGTCTGGAGGGAACACCAGGGAGCTGTTTTTT.

This clonotype was observed at least ten times. The J gene is TRBJ1-1, the V gene TRBV18; TRBD1 might be the D (6 bases). The germline CDR1 and CDR2 sequences are KGHSH and LQKENI. V lost 3 bases, J lost 1 base, and 12 bases lay in between. The CDR3 runs 15 residues. This chain's CDR3 is CASSPMIQGNTEAFF. CDR3 sequence (DNA): TGTGCCAGCTCACCTATGATACAGGGGAACACTGAAGCTTTCTTT.

The rearrangement links TRBV9 to TRBJ2-3; weak D call: TRBD2 (5 bases). The CDR3 has 15 residues. V shed 1 base and J shed 6 bases, with 15 bases lying between them. Germline V gene sequence: CDR1 SGDLS, CDR2 YYNGEE. The chain's CDR3 is CASSVRSLASDTQYF. As DNA, the CDR3 is TGTGCCAGCAGCGTAAGATCGCTAGCTTCGGATACGCAGTATTTT.

This clonotype was counted a few times. This rearrangement joins TRBV18 to TRBJ2-3, with 9 bases lining up with TRBD2. CDR1 is KGHSH and CDR2 is LQKENI in the germline V gene. V trimming: 4 bases; J trimming: 1 base; junction bases outside the gene matches: 9. The CDR3 is 17 amino acids. CDR3: CASSRNSPSGGTDTQYF. The CDR3, as DNA: TGTGCCAGCTCACGAAACTCCCCTAGCGGGGGCACAGATACGCAGTATTTT.